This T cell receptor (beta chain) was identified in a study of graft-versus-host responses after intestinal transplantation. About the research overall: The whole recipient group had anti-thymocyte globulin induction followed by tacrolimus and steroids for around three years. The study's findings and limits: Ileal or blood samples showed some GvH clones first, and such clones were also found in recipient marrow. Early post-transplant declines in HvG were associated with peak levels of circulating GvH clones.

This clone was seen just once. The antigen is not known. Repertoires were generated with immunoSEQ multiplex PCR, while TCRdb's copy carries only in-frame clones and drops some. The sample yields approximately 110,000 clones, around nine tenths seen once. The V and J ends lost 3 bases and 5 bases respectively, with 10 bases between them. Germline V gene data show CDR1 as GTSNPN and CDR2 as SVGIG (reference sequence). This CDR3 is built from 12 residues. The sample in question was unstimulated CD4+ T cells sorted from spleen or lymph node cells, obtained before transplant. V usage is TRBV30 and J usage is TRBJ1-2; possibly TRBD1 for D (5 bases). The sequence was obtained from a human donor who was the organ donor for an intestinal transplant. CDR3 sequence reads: CAWSAGSYGYTF. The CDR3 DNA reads TGTGCCTGGAGCGCAGGGTCATATGGCTACACCTTC.